The clone carrying this T cell receptor beta chain has only a few counts. The antigen remains undetermined. The PCR contained 60 Vbeta and 13 Jbeta primers. The protocol was immunoSEQ multiplex PCR, while the TCRdb copy is restricted to in-frame clones and leaves out a portion. The sample has about 130,000 clones, around 74% seen once. The data derive from a study of cytomegalovirus exposure and HLA in healthy donors. The CDR3 spans 14 residues. Germline CDR1 SGHTS, CDR2 YDEGEE. The V end lost 7 bases, the J end lost 6 bases, and 17 bases lay between the germline ends. Study-level results: The classifier reportedly diagnosed cytomegalovirus status with high specificity and sensitivity.

The source is a woman aged 50 to 65 in good health and CMV-seropositive. The genes are TRBV5-8 and TRBJ1-5; TRBD1 is a possible D gene (5 bases). The sample comprised PBMCs. The CDR3 loop reads CASRERGLRQPQHF. CDR3 bases: TGTGCCAGCCGGGAGAGGGGTTTGCGTCAGCCCCAGCATTTT.